These 5 T cell receptor beta chains were sequenced from one sample in a study of shared clonotypes between healthy human individuals. Produced via immunoSEQ multiplex PCR; TCRdb's table is partial and in-frame only. The sample lists roughly 1,600,000 clones, about 98.5% occurring once. Sequenced material: naive CD4+ T cells sorted from blood. Subset denoted: CD45RA+ positively selected. Receptors originate from a man aged 30-40 years in good health.

J is TRBJ2-3 and V is TRBV28, with TRBD2 matching 12 bases. The germline gives CDR1 MDHEN, CDR2 SYDVKM. The V and J ends lost 5 bases and 4 bases, in that order; junction bases with no gene match: 10. The length of the CDR3 is 17 residues. The CDR3 DNA sequence: TGTGCCAGCAGTCCACGACGACTAGCGGGAGAGGCAGATACGCAGTATTTT. It is translated as CASSPRRLAGEADTQYF.

The chain employs TRBV10-3 and TRBJ1-2; D unclear. This CDR3 has 15 residues. CDR1 is ENHRY, CDR2 SYGVKD, per germline. V was pared by 2 bases and J by 4 bases, with 14 bases between. The CDR3 DNA reads TGTGCCATCAGTGAGGCACCCGGGCCGGGCTATGGCTACACCTTC. Translated: CAISEAPGPGYGYTF.

Only one count was recorded for this clone. CDR3 sequence reads: CASSEGRAYGYTF. DNA for the CDR3: TGTGCCAGCAGTGAAGGCAGGGCCTATGGCTACACCTTC. The chain combines TRBV6-1 with TRBJ1-2, with a possible D match to TRBD1 (5 bases). This CDR3 has 13 amino acids. From germline, CDR1 is MNHNS and CDR2 SASEGT. With 1 base removed from V and 4 bases from J, the gap between germline ends came to 7 bases.

This chain connects TRBV30 to TRBJ1-2, with 8 bases fitting TRBD1. Trimming cost V 4 bases and J 6 bases; bases outside gene matches: 4. This CDR3 region has 12 residues. The germline gives CDR1 GTSNPN, CDR2 SVGIG (reference sequence). CDR3 DNA: TGTGCCTGGACAGGGGGCTCTGATGGCTACACCTTC. This codes for CAWTGGSDGYTF.

The rearrangement uses TRBV5-1 and TRBJ2-5; 7 nucleotides line up with TRBD2. From germline, CDR1 is SGHRS and CDR2 YFSETQ. Trimming took 0 bases from V and 4 from J; bases not matched to a gene: 9. This CDR3 spans 16 amino acids. The chain's CDR3 is CASSLGGLGGGETQYF. Here the CDR3 DNA reads TGCGCCAGCAGCTTGGGAGGACTAGGAGGCGGAGAGACCCAGTACTTC.